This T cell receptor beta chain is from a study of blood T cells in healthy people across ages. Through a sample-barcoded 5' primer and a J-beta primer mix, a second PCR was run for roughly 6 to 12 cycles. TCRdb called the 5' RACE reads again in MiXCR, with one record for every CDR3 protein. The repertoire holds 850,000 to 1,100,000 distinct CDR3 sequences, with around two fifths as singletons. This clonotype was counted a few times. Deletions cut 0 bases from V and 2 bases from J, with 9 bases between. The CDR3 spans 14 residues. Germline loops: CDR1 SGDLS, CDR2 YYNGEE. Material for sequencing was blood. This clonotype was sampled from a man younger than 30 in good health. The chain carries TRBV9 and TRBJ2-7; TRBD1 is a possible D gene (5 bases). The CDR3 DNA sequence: TGTGCCAGCAGCGTAGCCCAGGGCGCCTACGAGCAGTACTTC. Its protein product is CASSVAQGAYEQYF.